These 26 T cell receptor beta chains were sequenced from one sample in a study of identical twins. Using its own MiXCR run on the 5' RACE reads, TCRdb lists one record per CDR3 protein. The sample includes hundreds of thousands of distinct CDR3 sequences, more than 12% seen only once; the top ten take 7% to 9%. Sequenced: memory (CD45RO+) T cells sorted from blood. The origin of the receptors is a woman younger than 35 in good health.

The gene calls are TRBV20-1 and TRBJ2-1, with TRBD2 matching 10 bases. Per germline, CDR1 DFQATT and CDR2 SNEGSKA (reference sequence). Trimming at V came to 3 bases and at J to 0 bases, leaving 11 bases not matched to a gene. The CDR3 totals 18 residues. The CDR3 is CSASPAGGSPSSYNEQFF. CDR3 DNA: TGCAGTGCTAGTCCAGCGGGAGGGTCCCCGAGCTCCTACAATGAGCAGTTCTTC.

This clonotype was seen at least ten times. The chain employs TRBV2 and TRBJ1-5; 9 bases agree with TRBD1. Germline V gene lookup returns CDR1 SNHLY and CDR2 FYNNEI. The CDR3 totals 14 residues. With V trimmed by 6 bases and J by 6 bases, 6 bases remained unmatched. The CDR3 DNA reads as TGTGCCAGCAGCACTGGACAGGGGAGTCAGCCCCAGCATTTT. It translates to CASSTGQGSQPQHF.

The rearrangement joins TRBV9 to TRBJ2-7, with D perhaps being TRBD1 or TRBD2 (6 bases each). V lost 3 bases and J lost 3, with 19 bases in between. CDR3 size: 16 residues. The germline V gene encodes CDR1 SGDLS and CDR2 YYNGEE. The DNA of the CDR3 is TGTGCCAGCAGCGACCCCTTAGGGGGAGGCATCTACGAGCAGTACTTC. Protein product: CASSDPLGGGIYEQYF.

The V call is TRBV2, the J call TRBJ2-7; the D gene is possibly TRBD2 (6 bases). V was clipped by 6 bases and J by 4 bases, with 19 bases between them. The CDR3 extends over 15 amino acids. Germline CDR1 reads SNHLY; CDR2 reads FYNNEI. CDR3 region: CASRGGGYGSYEQYF. CDR3 nucleotide sequence: TGTGCCAGCAGGGGAGGCGGGTACGGCTCTTACGAGCAGTACTTC.

In its sample, this clonotype was seen a few times. The gene calls are TRBV20-1 and TRBJ2-5; 8 bases fit TRBD2. The trim removed 6 bases at V and 4 bases at J, leaving 10 bases unmatched. The germline V gene has CDR1 DFQATT and CDR2 SNEGSKA (reference sequence). This CDR3 has 14 residues. CDR3 DNA: TGCAGTGCAACTAGCGGTTCTAGGGCAGAGACCCAGTACTTC. This gives the protein CSATSGSRAETQYF.

The rearrangement joins TRBV3-1 to TRBJ2-7, with D possibly being TRBD2 (5 bases). Trimming cost V 3 bases and J 3 bases, with 9 bases left between them. CDR3 size: 13 residues. CDR1 and CDR2 (germline): LGHDT, YNNKEL (reference sequence). This CDR3 reads CASSHFSGYEQYF. The CDR3 DNA sequence: TGTGCCAGCAGCCATTTCAGCGGCTACGAGCAGTACTTC.

This clonotype was observed a few times. This sequence joins TRBV20-1 and TRBJ2-1; the match to TRBD2 covers 14 bases. The germline V gene has CDR1 DFQATT and CDR2 SNEGSKA (reference sequence). The CDR3 sequence is 13 residues long. V gave up 7 bases and J gave up 8 bases; unmatched junction bases: 4. The CDR3 is CSETTSGRDEQFF. CDR3 coding DNA: TGCAGTGAGACGACTAGCGGGAGGGATGAGCAGTTCTTC.

The gene calls are TRBV9 and TRBJ2-1, with 9 bases matching TRBD1. The CDR3 extends over 17 amino acids. Germline trimming cut 0 bases from V and 6 bases from J; bases unmatched to any gene: 10. CDR1 and CDR2 from the germline V gene are SGDLS and YYNGEE. The CDR3 reads CASSVGIGDRAGNEQFF. CDR3 sequence (DNA): TGTGCCAGCAGCGTAGGAATTGGGGACAGGGCCGGCAATGAGCAGTTCTTC. Looking up the rest from reference TRBV9 and TRBJ2-1 gives the full variable domain: DSGVTQTPKHLITATGQRVTLRCSPRSGDLSVYWYQQSLDQGLQFLIQYYNGEERAKGNILERFSAQQFPDLHSELNLSSLELGDSALYFCASSVGIGDRAGNEQFFGPGTRLTVL.

This clonotype was seen only a few times. This chain uses TRBV2 with TRBJ1-1; D might be TRBD1 (5 bases). Trimming took 0 bases from V and 10 from J, leaving 12 bases between them. The CDR3 contains 13 residues. CDR1 and CDR2 from the germline V gene are SNHLY and FYNNEI. CDR3 DNA sequence: TGTGCCAGCAGTGAAGCGCTTCAGGGCACAGCTTTCTTT. Its translation is CASSEALQGTAFF.

This clonotype was counted a few times. The rearrangement joins TRBV3-1 to TRBJ2-1, with a possible D match to TRBD2 (5 bases). Germline CDR1 LGHDT, CDR2 YNNKEL (reference sequence). The CDR3 runs 13 residues. Trimming cost V 4 bases and J 7 bases, with 11 bases left between them. Here the CDR3 DNA reads TGTGCCAGCAGCCTTACCACTAGGAATGAGCAGTTCTTC. Protein: CASSLTTRNEQFF.

This clonotype was counted a few times. This chain joins TRBV7-6 and TRBJ1-6; 10 bases are a match to TRBD1. Trimming at V came to 3 bases and at J to 11 bases, leaving 7 bases not matched to a gene. The CDR3 runs 15 residues. From germline, CDR1 is SGHVS and CDR2 FNYEAQ. CDR3 sequence (DNA): TGTGCCAGCAGCTTGCGACAGGGGGCTGTGACACCCCTCCACTTT. This sequence encodes CASSLRQGAVTPLHF.

This clonotype was observed many times. The chain combines TRBV5-5 with TRBJ1-5; no reliable D call. V lost 3 bases and J lost 4, with 11 bases in between. Looked up from germline, CDR1 is SGHKS and CDR2 is YYEKEE (reference sequence). The CDR3 covers 14 residues. CDR3 in DNA: TGTGCCAGCAGCTACACCTCTGATAATCAGCCCCAGCATTTT. This gives the protein CASSYTSDNQPQHF. Full variable domain (outside the CDR3, taken from reference TRBV5-5 and TRBJ1-5): DAGVTQSPTHLIKTRGQQVTLRCSPISGHKSVSWYQQVLGQGPQFIFQYYEKEERGRGNFPDRFSARQFPNYSSELNVNALLLGDSALYLCASSYTSDNQPQHFGDGTRLSIL.

This clonotype was seen repeatedly, ten times or more. V usage is TRBV6-5 and J usage is TRBJ2-1, with D maybe TRBD2 (5 bases). The CDR3 is 15 amino acids. With 4 bases removed from V and 0 bases from J, the gap between germline ends came to 10 bases. The germline gives CDR1 MNHEY, CDR2 SVGAGI. CDR3 DNA: TGTGCCAGCAGTTCCCCAGCGGCCTCCTACAATGAGCAGTTCTTC. This sequence encodes CASSSPAASYNEQFF.

This sequence joins TRBV20-1 and TRBJ2-3; D is tentatively TRBD1 or TRBD2 (5 bases each). This CDR3 has 15 residues. The V gene's germline CDR1 is DFQATT and CDR2 SNEGSKA (reference sequence). V dropped 5 bases and J dropped 8 bases, with 23 bases sitting between them. CDR3 in DNA: TGCAGTGCTTTATCTCCCATGGACGGGGCTTCTACGCAGTATTTT. It codes for CSALSPMDGASTQYF.

The chain carries TRBV5-1 and TRBJ2-7, with TRBD1 as a possible D gene (6 bases). Deletions cut 3 bases from V and 2 bases from J, with 12 bases between. This CDR3 has 14 amino acids. Germline V gives CDR1 SGHRS, CDR2 YFSETQ. The CDR3 here is CASSSRTDTYEQYF. CDR3 in DNA: TGCGCCAGCAGCTCCCGGACAGATACCTACGAGCAGTACTTC.

This clonotype has only a few counts. V and J are TRBV10-3 and TRBJ2-1; 7 positions agree with TRBD2. The germline CDR1 and CDR2 sequences are ENHRY and SYGVKD. Unmatched junction bases numbered 1, after V lost 6 bases and J lost 8 bases. The CDR3 contains 11 residues. The CDR3 bases are TGTGCCATCAGGGGGAGGGATGAGCAGTTCTTC. Amino acid sequence: CAIRGRDEQFF.

This clonotype was counted ten times or more. V gene TRBV20-1 combines with J gene TRBJ2-6; 9 bases are shared with TRBD1. Per the germline V gene, CDR1 is DFQATT and CDR2 is SNEGSKA (reference sequence). J gave up 0 bases and V 4 bases, and 4 bases lay outside the gene matches. The CDR3 totals 16 residues. The CDR3 sequence: CSATDRGYSGANVLTF. CDR3 nucleotides: TGCAGTGCTACGGACAGGGGCTACTCTGGGGCCAACGTCCTGACTTTC.

This chain links TRBV5-1 with TRBJ2-5; D unresolved. Trimming left V 1 base short and J 2 bases short, with 9 bases between. The germline V gene has CDR1 SGHRS and CDR2 YFSETQ. The CDR3 runs to 14 residues. The CDR3 region has the DNA TGCGCCAGCAGCTTGTTCAGCGATCAAGAGACCCAGTACTTC. It yields the protein CASSLFSDQETQYF. The full variable domain, completed using reference TRBV5-1 and TRBJ2-5, is KAGVTQTPRYLIKTRGQQVTLSCSPISGHRSVSWYQQTPGQGLQFLFEYFSETQRNKGNFPGRFSGRQFSNSRSEMNVSTLELGDSALYLCASSLFSDQETQYFGPGTRLLVL.

V usage is TRBV7-9 and J usage is TRBJ2-3; D is possibly TRBD1 or TRBD2 (5 bases each). The CDR3 is 16 residues long. CDR1 is SEHNR and CDR2 is FQNEAQ in the germline V gene (reference sequence). Trimming took off 1 base at V and 2 bases at J, with 13 bases between the two ends. The CDR3 DNA reads TGTGCCAGCAGCTTAGACGGGGCCGGTACCACAGATACGCAGTATTTT. This translates into CASSLDGAGTTDTQYF.

This clonotype was counted many times. The rearrangement links TRBV7-9 to TRBJ2-3, with D tentatively TRBD2 (6 bases). Trimming left V 5 bases short and J 3 bases short, with 18 bases between. Per the germline V gene, CDR1 is SEHNR and CDR2 is FQNEAQ (reference sequence). The CDR3 is 16 residues long. This chain's CDR3 is CASSPRLVVSTDTQYF. DNA of the CDR3: TGTGCCAGCAGCCCTAGACTAGTGGTCTCTACAGATACGCAGTATTTT.

This chain uses TRBV29-1 with TRBJ2-5, with D unclear. The CDR3 has 12 residues. Trimming stripped 4 bases from V and 3 bases from J, with 9 bases between. CDR1 is SQVTM, CDR2 ANQGSEA, per germline. This chain's CDR3 is CSVGFSEETQYF. The CDR3 DNA reads as TGCAGCGTTGGGTTTTCGGAAGAGACCCAGTACTTC.

This clonotype was recorded a few times. The chain uses TRBV6-5 and TRBJ2-7, with D unresolved. Trimming stripped 11 bases from V and 3 bases from J, with 11 bases between. This CDR3 has 11 amino acids. The germline V gene encodes CDR1 MNHEY and CDR2 SVGAGI. CDR3 in DNA: TGTGCCGGTACCTTGGGCTACGAGCAGTACTTC. As protein: CAGTLGYEQYF.

The V gene is TRBV7-9, the J gene TRBJ1-5; D possibly corresponds to TRBD1 (5 bases). There are 15 residues in the CDR3. From germline, CDR1 is SEHNR and CDR2 FQNEAQ (reference sequence). Between the trimmed V and J ends, which lost 4 bases and 6 bases, there was a span of 16 bases. CDR3: CASSWGGEGSQPQHF. CDR3 DNA sequence: TGTGCCAGCAGCTGGGGTGGAGAGGGGAGTCAGCCCCAGCATTTT.

This clonotype was observed a handful of times. V and J are TRBV20-1 and TRBJ1-4; 7 nucleotides line up with TRBD1. This CDR3 spans 16 amino acids. The germline V gene has CDR1 DFQATT and CDR2 SNEGSKA (reference sequence). The junction had 15 bases not matched to a gene; V was cut back by 3 bases and J by 8 bases. The CDR3 nucleotides read TGCAGTGCTAGGCCCCAGAACAGGGGAGATGGGGAAAAACTGTTTTTT. Translated, it gives CSARPQNRGDGEKLFF.

V gene TRBV2 combines with J gene TRBJ2-2; D is undetermined. Germline CDR1 reads SNHLY; CDR2 reads FYNNEI. The V gene lost 4 bases and the J gene lost 8 bases, with 8 bases spanning the gap. CDR3 length equals 12 residues. CDR3 loop: CASSGLVGELFF. In DNA form, the CDR3 reads TGTGCCAGCAGTGGACTGGTTGGGGAGCTGTTTTTT. Complete variable domain (other parts from reference TRBV2 and TRBJ2-2): EPEVTQTPSHQVTQMGQEVILRCVPISNHLYFYWYRQILGQKVEFLVSFYNNEISEKSEIFDDQFSVERPDGSNFTLKIRSTKLEDSAMYFCASSGLVGELFFGEGSRLTVL.

This rearrangement joins TRBV7-9 to TRBJ2-4; weak D call: TRBD2 (7 bases). Looked up from germline, CDR1 is SEHNR and CDR2 is FQNEAQ (reference sequence). The CDR3 is 13 amino acids. Trimming removed 5 bases at V and 8 bases at J, with 13 bases between. The CDR3 is CASSKEGGHIQYF. Here the CDR3 DNA reads TGTGCCAGCAGCAAAGAGGGGGGGCACATTCAGTACTTC.